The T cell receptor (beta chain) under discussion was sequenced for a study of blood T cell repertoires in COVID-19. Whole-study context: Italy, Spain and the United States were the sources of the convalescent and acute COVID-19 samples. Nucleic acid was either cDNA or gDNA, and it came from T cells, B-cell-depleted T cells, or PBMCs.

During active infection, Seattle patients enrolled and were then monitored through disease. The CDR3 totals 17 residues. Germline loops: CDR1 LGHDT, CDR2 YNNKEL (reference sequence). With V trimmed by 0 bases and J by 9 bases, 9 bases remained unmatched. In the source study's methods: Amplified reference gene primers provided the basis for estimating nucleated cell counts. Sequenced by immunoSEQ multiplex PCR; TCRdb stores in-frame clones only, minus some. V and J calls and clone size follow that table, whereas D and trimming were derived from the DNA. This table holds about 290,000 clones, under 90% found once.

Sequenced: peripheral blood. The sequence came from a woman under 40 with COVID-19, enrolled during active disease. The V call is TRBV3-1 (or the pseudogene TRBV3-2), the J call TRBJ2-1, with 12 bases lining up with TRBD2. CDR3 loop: CASSQEWLAGGRSEQFF. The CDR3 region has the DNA TGTGCCAGCAGCCAAGAATGGCTAGCGGGGGGGCGCAGTGAGCAGTTCTTC.